This passage covers 8 T cell receptor beta chains from one sample sequenced in a study of T-cell reconstitution after alpha-beta-depleted transplantation in children. Unique molecular identifiers tagged the TCRbeta library. TCRdb analysed the PCR reads with MiXCR anew, one entry per CDR3 protein. Among 100,000 to 130,000 distinct CDR3 sequences listed, roughly 6.1% were seen once. The sample in question was PBMCs, mostly from graft donor cells, obtained 360 days after TCRalphabeta/CD19-depleted stem cell transplant. The receptors derive from a male patient aged 2 to 9 who had a stem cell transplant for acute lymphoblastic leukemia, so the T cells may come from the graft donor.

This clonotype was seen a handful of times. This chain joins TRBV5-5 and TRBJ2-1; perhaps TRBD2 as D (6 bases). CDR1 SGHKS and CDR2 YYEKEE come from the germline V gene (reference sequence). This CDR3 is 18 amino acids long. The V end lost 0 bases, the J end lost 0 bases, and 16 bases lay between the germline ends. This CDR3 reads CASSLAREDYRSYNEQFF. CDR3 DNA sequence: TGTGCCAGCAGCTTGGCAAGGGAGGACTACCGCTCCTACAATGAGCAGTTCTTC.

This clonotype appeared many times. The CDR3 region is CASSQDGKGNQPQHF. The CDR3 bases are TGTGCCAGCAGCCAAGACGGGAAGGGCAATCAGCCCCAGCATTTT. The V call is TRBV14, the J call TRBJ1-5; no clear D. V lost 0 bases to trimming and J lost 2 bases, with 8 bases between them. Looked up from germline, CDR1 is SGHDN and CDR2 is FVKESK. There are 15 residues in the CDR3.

This sequence joins TRBV7-9 and TRBJ2-7, with D hard to call. The CDR3 totals 13 residues. The V gene's germline CDR1 is SEHNR and CDR2 FQNEAQ (reference sequence). V was trimmed by 0 bases and J by 4 bases, leaving 7 bases between them. CDR3 nucleotide sequence: TGTGCCAGCAGCTTAGCAGGGTGGTACGAGCAGTACTTC. Its protein is CASSLAGWYEQYF.

This clonotype appeared many times. The chain uses TRBV5-1 and TRBJ2-3; D uncertain. CDR3 length: 11 amino acids. V was clipped by 4 bases and J by 5 bases, with 5 bases between them. Germline CDR1 is SGHRS and CDR2 is YFSETQ. The DNA for the CDR3 is TGCGCCAGCAGCGGGGAAGATACGCAGTATTTT. Its protein is CASSGEDTQYF.

In this sample, this clonotype turned up many times. V usage is TRBV10-3 and J usage is TRBJ2-5; D remains ambiguous. The V end lost 4 bases, the J end lost 3 bases, and 12 bases lay between the germline ends. This CDR3 region has 14 residues. Germline V gives CDR1 ENHRY, CDR2 SYGVKD. Here the CDR3 DNA reads TGTGCCATCAGTGCTGGCCCTAGGGAAGAGACCCAGTACTTC. Translation: CAISAGPREETQYF.

Many counts were recorded for this clonotype. The gene calls are TRBV10-3 and TRBJ1-1, with a possible D match to TRBD1 (6 bases). V lost 7 bases, J lost 3 bases, and 12 bases lay in between. Germline values: CDR1 ENHRY, CDR2 SYGVKD. This CDR3 spans 13 amino acids. CDR3 amino acids: CAIKGVLDTEAFF. CDR3 in DNA: TGTGCCATCAAGGGGGTATTGGACACTGAAGCTTTCTTT.

This clonotype was seen ten or more times. The DNA of the CDR3 is TGTGCCAGCAGTTTATCGGTTAACAGGCCAGAGACCCAGTACTTC. It specifies CASSLSVNRPETQYF. This sequence joins TRBV27 and TRBJ2-5, with D maybe TRBD1 (5 bases). Trimming pared 0 bases from V and 4 bases from J, leaving 12 bases between. The CDR3 extends over 15 amino acids. CDR1 and CDR2 (germline): MNHEY, SMNVEV (reference sequence).

The table lists this clonotype with many counts. The rearrangement joins TRBV28 to TRBJ2-7; D may be TRBD1 (6 bases). V was clipped by 2 bases and J by 9 bases, with 11 bases between them. Germline V gene lookup returns CDR1 MDHEN and CDR2 SYDVKM. The CDR3 consists of 12 residues. CDR3 bases: TGTGCCAGCAGTTTAGGGGGCAGGATGCAGTACTTC. Translation gives CASSLGGRMQYF.